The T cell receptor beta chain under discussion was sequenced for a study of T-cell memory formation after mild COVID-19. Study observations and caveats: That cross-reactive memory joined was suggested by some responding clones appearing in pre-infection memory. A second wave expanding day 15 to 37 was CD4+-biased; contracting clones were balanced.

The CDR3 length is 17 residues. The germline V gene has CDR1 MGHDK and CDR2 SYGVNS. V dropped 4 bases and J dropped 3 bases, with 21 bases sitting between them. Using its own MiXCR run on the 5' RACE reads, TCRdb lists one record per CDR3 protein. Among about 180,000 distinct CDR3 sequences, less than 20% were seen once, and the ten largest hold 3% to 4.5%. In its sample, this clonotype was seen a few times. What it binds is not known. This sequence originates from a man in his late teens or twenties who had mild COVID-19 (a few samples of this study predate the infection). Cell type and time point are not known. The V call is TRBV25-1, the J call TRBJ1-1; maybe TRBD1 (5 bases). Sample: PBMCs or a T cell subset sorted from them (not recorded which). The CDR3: CASSGAPVTATDTEAFF. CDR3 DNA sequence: TGTGCCAGCAGTGGCGCCCCCGTGACAGCAACCGACACTGAAGCTTTCTTT.